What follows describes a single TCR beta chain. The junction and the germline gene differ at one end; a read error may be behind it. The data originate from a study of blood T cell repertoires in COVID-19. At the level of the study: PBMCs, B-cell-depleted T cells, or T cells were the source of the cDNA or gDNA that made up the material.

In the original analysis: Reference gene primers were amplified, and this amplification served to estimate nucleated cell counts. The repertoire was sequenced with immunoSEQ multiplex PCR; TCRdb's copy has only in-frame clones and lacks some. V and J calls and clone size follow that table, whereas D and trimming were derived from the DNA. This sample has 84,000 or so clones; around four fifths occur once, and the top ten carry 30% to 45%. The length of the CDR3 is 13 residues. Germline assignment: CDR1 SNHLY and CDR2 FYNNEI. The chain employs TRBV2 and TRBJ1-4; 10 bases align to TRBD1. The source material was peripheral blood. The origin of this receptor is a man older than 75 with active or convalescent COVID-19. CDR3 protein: CASSESSRDRGQF. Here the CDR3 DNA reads TGTGCCAGCAGTGAATCCTCCCGGGACAGGGGCCAGTTT. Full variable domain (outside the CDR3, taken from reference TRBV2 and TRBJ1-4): EPEVTQTPSHQVTQMGQEVILRCVPISNHLYFYWYRQILGQKVEFLVSFYNNEISEKSEIFDDQFSVERPDGSNFTLKIRSTKLEDSAMYFCASSESSRDRGQFGSGTQLSVL.